This T cell receptor beta chain emerged from a study of sequential checkpoint blockade in melanoma. Study-level information: Each arm's sequence ended with maintenance nivolumab.

This sample's treatment: randomized to nivolumab then ipilimumab (arm A) or the reverse (arm B). None of the patients previously received DNA-damaging chemotherapy. Sorted cells were live CD3+CD8+, lacking CD19 and CD56, from PBMCs. Trimming removed 4 bases from V and 6 bases from J, with 10 bases in between. Germline V CDR1 and CDR2: SGHNT, YYREEE (reference sequence). CDR3 size: 12 residues. This table comes from immunoSEQ multiplex PCR, and its TCRdb copy is limited to in-frame clones, with some not included. The repertoire holds fewer than 35,000 clones, with about 86% as singletons. Sequences were derived from CD8+ T cells sorted from blood (inferred from file names), sampled from a patient given nivolumab and ipilimumab in sequence. This sequence originates from a human donor with melanoma. The rearrangement joins TRBV5-4 to TRBJ1-1; TRBD1 might be the D (5 bases). The CDR3 is CASSRDWAEAFF. DNA of the CDR3: TGTGCCAGCAGCCGGGACTGGGCTGAAGCTTTCTTT.